Listed below are T cell receptor beta chains from one sample, sequenced in a study of blood T cell repertoires in COVID-19. Data came from immunoSEQ multiplex PCR; TCRdb stores just in-frame clones and leaves some out. The table includes 90,000 to 120,000 clones, approximately 88% detected once. The specimen sequenced was peripheral blood. These receptors were taken from a human donor in a cohort sampled during active COVID-19. Each CDR3 is given with its conserved first and last residue. A D gene is named only where the DNA matches it firmly. Rows give clone size only sometimes, using once, few, many, or a class for an expanded clone.

CDR3aa: CASSQLTSGAGEQFF
CDR3nt: TGTGCCAGCAGCCAATTGACTAGCGGGGCGGGGGAGCAGTTCTTC
j_gene: TRBJ2-1
d_gene: TRBD2
abundance: once
v_gene: TRBV2

CDR3aa: CASSVDSRGSRELFF
CDR3nt: TGTGCTAGCAGCGTTGATTCCAGGGGGAGTAGGGAGCTGTTTTTT
j_gene: TRBJ2-2
d_gene: TRBD1
abundance: .
v_gene: TRBV7-7

CDR3aa: CASSYYASNYGYTF
CDR3nt: TGTGCCAGCAGTTACTACGCCAGTAACTATGGCTACACCTTC
j_gene: TRBJ1-2
d_gene: .
abundance: few
v_gene: TRBV6-5

CDR3aa: CASSLAQGLTGELFF
CDR3nt: TGTGCCAGCAGCTTAGCACAGGGGCTCACCGGGGAGCTGTTTTTT
j_gene: TRBJ2-2
d_gene: TRBD1
abundance: once
v_gene: TRBV7-2

CDR3aa: CASSLDGAGTGSEKLFF
CDR3nt: TGTGCCAGCAGCTTAGACGGGGCCGGGACAGGGAGTGAAAAACTGTTTTTT
j_gene: TRBJ1-4
d_gene: TRBD1
abundance: .
v_gene: TRBV7-2

CDR3aa: CASSLSRAGYTF
CDR3nt: TGTGCCAGCAGTTTAAGCAGGGCGGGCTACACCTTC
j_gene: TRBJ1-2
d_gene: .
abundance: few
v_gene: TRBV12-3/TRBV12-4

CDR3aa: CASSEPPENTEAFF
CDR3nt: TGTGCCAGCAGTGAACCACCAGAGAACACTGAAGCTTTCTTT
j_gene: TRBJ1-1
d_gene: .
abundance: .
v_gene: TRBV6-1

CDR3aa: CASSLAGNTGELFF
CDR3nt: TGCGCCAGCAGCTTGGCCGGGAACACCGGGGAGCTGTTTTTT
j_gene: TRBJ2-2
d_gene: .
abundance: .
v_gene: TRBV5-1

CDR3aa: CASSPGDRGPYEQYF
CDR3nt: TGCGCCAGCAGCCCGGGGGACAGGGGCCCCTACGAGCAGTACTTC
j_gene: TRBJ2-7
d_gene: TRBD1
abundance: .
v_gene: TRBV5-1

CDR3aa: CASSRRGDRINEQFF
CDR3nt: TGTGCCAGTAGTAGGAGGGGGGACAGAATCAATGAGCAGTTCTTC
j_gene: TRBJ2-1
d_gene: .
abundance: .
v_gene: TRBV19

CDR3aa: CASIAGDNEQFF
CDR3nt: TGTGCCAGCATTGCGGGAGACAATGAGCAGTTCTTC
j_gene: TRBJ2-1
d_gene: TRBD2
abundance: .
v_gene: TRBV6-5

CDR3aa: CASSQEGSGAGQETQYF
CDR3nt: TGTGCCAGCAGCCAAGAGGGAAGCGGGGCAGGGCAAGAGACCCAGTACTTC
j_gene: TRBJ2-5
d_gene: TRBD2
abundance: .
v_gene: TRBV3-1/TRBV3-2

CDR3aa: CASKTGQGQNTEAFF
CDR3nt: TGTGCCAGCAAAACGGGACAGGGCCAGAACACTGAAGCTTTCTTT
j_gene: TRBJ1-1
d_gene: TRBD1
abundance: once
v_gene: TRBV6-5

CDR3aa: CASSFQVDYEQYF
CDR3nt: TGCGCCAGCAGCTTTCAGGTTGACTACGAGCAGTACTTC
j_gene: TRBJ2-7
d_gene: .
abundance: .
v_gene: TRBV5-1

CDR3aa: CASGLNVYGYTF
CDR3nt: TGTGCCAGCGGACTGAACGTCTATGGCTACACCTTC
j_gene: TRBJ1-2
d_gene: .
abundance: .
v_gene: TRBV12-3/TRBV12-4

CDR3aa: CASSRDLSLHEQYF
CDR3nt: TGTGCCAGCAGTCGGGACTTATCCCTGCACGAGCAGTACTTC
j_gene: TRBJ2-7
d_gene: .
abundance: .
v_gene: TRBV27

CDR3aa: CASSEGAGQPQHF
CDR3nt: TGTGCCAGCAGTGAGGGGGCAGGCCAGCCCCAGCATTTT
j_gene: TRBJ1-5
d_gene: TRBD1
abundance: .
v_gene: TRBV11-2

CDR3aa: CASSQREGPRNEQFF
CDR3nt: TGTGCCAGCAGCCAGCGGGAGGGCCCTCGGAATGAGCAGTTCTTC
j_gene: TRBJ2-1
d_gene: TRBD2
abundance: .
v_gene: TRBV5-4

CDR3aa: CASSFGILGVEQYF
CDR3nt: TGTGCCAGCAGCTTCGGGATCCTGGGAGTCGAGCAGTACTTC
j_gene: TRBJ2-7
d_gene: .
abundance: .
v_gene: TRBV5-6

CDR3aa: CATAGDTEAFF
CDR3nt: TGTGCCACGGCGGGGGACACTGAAGCTTTCTTT
j_gene: TRBJ1-1
d_gene: .
abundance: .
v_gene: TRBV10-3

CDR3aa: CASSIVAPGQTGVYGYTF
CDR3nt: TGTGCCAGTAGTATAGTGGCGCCCGGACAAACAGGGGTCTATGGCTACACCTTC
j_gene: TRBJ1-2
d_gene: TRBD1
abundance: .
v_gene: TRBV19

CDR3aa: CASSQAGTGNTIYF
CDR3nt: TGTGCCAGCAGCCAAGCAGGGACTGGAAACACCATATATTTT
j_gene: TRBJ1-3
d_gene: .
abundance: few
v_gene: TRBV4-2

CDR3aa: CASSYLPGDEQFF
CDR3nt: TGTGCCAGCAGTTACCTACCGGGGGATGAGCAGTTCTTC
j_gene: TRBJ2-1
d_gene: .
abundance: .
v_gene: TRBV6-5

CDR3aa: CASSPWTGDSYNEQFF
CDR3nt: TGTGCCAGCAGCCCATGGACAGGGGACTCCTACAATGAGCAGTTCTTC
j_gene: TRBJ2-1
d_gene: TRBD1
abundance: .
v_gene: TRBV5-5

CDR3aa: CASSAGGQYNEQFF
CDR3nt: TGTGCCAGCAGCGCTGGAGGGCAGTACAATGAGCAGTTCTTC
j_gene: TRBJ2-1
d_gene: .
abundance: .
v_gene: TRBV5-8

CDR3aa: CASSRYGTGGYNEQFF
CDR3nt: TGCGCCAGCAGCCGGTACGGGACAGGGGGCTACAATGAGCAGTTCTTC
j_gene: TRBJ2-1
d_gene: TRBD1
abundance: few
v_gene: TRBV4-1

CDR3aa: CASSPWDRYGYTF
CDR3nt: TGTGCCAGCAGCCCCTGGGACAGATATGGCTACACCTTC
j_gene: TRBJ1-2
d_gene: TRBD1
abundance: once
v_gene: TRBV7-9

CDR3aa: CASSLEAGKKTQYF
CDR3nt: TGTGCCAGCAGTCTAGAGGCGGGAAAAAAGACCCAGTACTTC
j_gene: TRBJ2-5
d_gene: .
abundance: .
v_gene: TRBV27

CDR3aa: CASSFSPGSGEGYTF
CDR3nt: TGTGCCAGCAGCTTCTCTCCAGGGTCGGGGGAAGGCTACACCTTC
j_gene: TRBJ1-2
d_gene: .
abundance: .
v_gene: TRBV7-6

CDR3aa: CATGQGIVETQYF
CDR3nt: TGTGCCACCGGACAGGGTATCGTAGAGACCCAGTACTTC
j_gene: TRBJ2-5
d_gene: TRBD1
abundance: .
v_gene: TRBV6-5

CDR3aa: CASSYQRGLSTDTQYF
CDR3nt: TGTGCCAGCAGTTACCAGCGGGGCCTTAGCACAGATACGCAGTATTTT
j_gene: TRBJ2-3
d_gene: TRBD2
abundance: once
v_gene: TRBV6-2/TRBV6-3